This T cell receptor beta chain was captured by sequencing in a study of CD8 T cells in ankylosing spondylitis (TCRdb year 2017). With respect to the entire study: The study profiled T cell receptor beta repertoires in healthy donors and ankylosing spondylitis patients to find disease-linked TCR variants. The full study cohort was made up of 25 to 30 ankylosing spondylitis patients and 108 healthy donors. Peripheral blood was sampled, and synovial fluid was additionally collected from ankylosing spondylitis patients. The investigation overall reported the following: A TCR beta motif of about 8 highly homologous amino acid variants appeared characteristic of blood from ankylosing spondylitis patients. The disease-linked clones were reported to be significantly enriched in matched synovial fluid samples from ankylosing spondylitis patients. The disease-linked clones showed a CD8+ phenotype and occurred at relatively low frequencies in peripheral blood. Some of the motif variants had been reported before in the synovial fluid and blood of reactive arthritis patients, a finding that suggests common disease-initiation mechanisms.

With respect to this clonotype: The antigen this receptor binds is unknown. Base qualities are not at hand, and no much larger clone is one base apart.

The sequencer listed for this sample is Illumina HiSeq 2500. TCR beta libraries were prepared by quantitative 5'-RACE with molecular barcodes. The paper's processing steps were these. A new computational method based on a probabilistic model of VDJ rearrangement was used to identify disease-linked TCR variants. TCRdb took the public reads, trimmed them with fastp at Q25, ran MiXCR for clone calling and kept in-frame beta chains. Here each entry gathers all rows of one CDR3 protein and keeps the most common genes and DNA. These V and J calls originate from TCRdb's pipeline instead of the authors' own analysis. The sample table shows some 150,000 distinct CDR3 sequences, and approximately 44% are seen once. 13% to 15% of the sample is in the top ten clones. Synovial fluid samples were matched to blood samples from the same ankylosing spondylitis patients. The TCR was taken from a male donor with ankylosing spondylitis. The sequencing input was synovial fluid, either unsorted or a sorted T cell fraction (not recorded which).

The nucleotide sequence is given as TGCGCCAGCAGCCAGACTAGCGGGAGGGCTTACGAGCAGTACTTC. The resulting protein is CASSQTSGRAYEQYF. The rearrangement joined TRBV4-1 to TRBJ2-7; 14 central nucleotides agree with TRBD2. The germline V and J ends show losses of 3 bases and 4 bases respectively, and no gene match explains 2 bases of the junction. CDR1 MGHRA and CDR2 YSYEKL are derived from the germline V gene. From cysteine to phenylalanine, the CDR3 is 15 amino acids long. Only the CDR3 region is kept as DNA, spanning 45 bases read in frame from base 1.